This is a list of T cell receptor beta chains from one sample in a study of T cell changes during pregnancy in multiple sclerosis. Generated by immunoSEQ multiplex PCR, the TCRdb table keeps only in-frame clones and is missing some. The sample shows some 60,000 clones, about 92% of them seen only once. Sequences were derived from peripheral blood, sampled in the first trimester of pregnancy. These receptors were taken from a female donor with multiple sclerosis, enrolled in a pregnancy study. Each CDR3 is given with its conserved first and last residue. Fields, in order: D gene, clone size, J gene, V gene, CDR3 protein, CDR3 DNA. A D gene is named only where the DNA matches it firmly. For some rows the clone size is stated as once, few or many, or as a class when expanded; others skip it.

- | - | TRBJ1-3 | TRBV5-5 | CASSLRSGPGNTIYF | TGTGCCAGCAGCTTGAGGTCAGGTCCCGGAAACACCATATATTTT
- | - | TRBJ1-5 | TRBV15 | CATSRAFNQPQHF | TGTGCCACCAGCAGAGCTTTTAATCAGCCCCAGCATTTT
TRBD2 | - | TRBJ2-2 | TRBV9 | CASSPTAGKNTGELFF | TGTGCCAGCAGCCCAACAGCGGGGAAGAACACCGGGGAGCTGTTTTTT
- | once | TRBJ1-6 | TRBV27 | CASSLAGTLYNSPLHF | TGTGCCAGCAGTTTAGCCGGGACACTGTATAATTCACCCCTCCACTTT
- | - | TRBJ2-1 | TRBV27 | CASSISRANEQFF | TGTGCCAGCAGTATCTCCAGGGCCAATGAGCAGTTCTTC
- | - | TRBJ1-4 | TRBV25-1 | CASSERRINEKLFF | TGTGCCAGCAGTGAGCGGCGGATTAATGAAAAACTGTTTTTT
- | - | TRBJ2-7 | TRBV6-5 | CASSYGWQGLGEQYF | TGTGCCAGCAGTTACGGTTGGCAGGGACTTGGTGAGCAGTACTTC
TRBD2 | - | TRBJ2-3 | TRBV29-1 | CSVETRGGSTDTQYF | TGCAGCGTTGAAACCCGGGGGGGTAGCACAGATACGCAGTATTTT
TRBD2 | - | TRBJ2-1 | TRBV7-2 | CASSLIGGRAIEQFF | TGTGCCAGCAGCTTAATCGGGGGGAGGGCGATTGAGCAGTTCTTC
TRBD1 | - | TRBJ2-3 | TRBV4-1 | CASSQAMTGLDTQYF | TGCGCCAGCAGCCAAGCTATGACAGGGCTCGATACGCAGTATTTT
TRBD1 | - | TRBJ2-5 | TRBV5-4 | CASSSRDRGKTQYF | TGTGCCAGCAGCTCCCGGGACAGGGGGAAGACCCAGTACTTC
TRBD2 | - | TRBJ2-3 | TRBV2 | CASRSTSGGGTDTQYF | TGTGCCAGCAGGTCGACTAGCGGGGGGGGGACAGATACGCAGTATTTT
- | - | TRBJ1-2 | TRBV6-5 | CASSRTSSYGYTF | TGTGCCAGCAGCAGGACAAGCTCCTATGGCTACACCTTC
- | - | TRBJ1-2 | TRBV25-1 | CASSEFLSSDGYTF | TGTGCCAGCAGTGAGTTCCTCTCATCGGATGGCTACACCTTC
- | - | TRBJ1-5 | TRBV19 | CASSIDTAAPNQPQHF | TGTGCCAGTAGTATAGATACGGCAGCGCCCAATCAGCCCCAGCATTTT
- | - | TRBJ2-7 | TRBV12-5 | CASGLPRQKGYEQYF | TGTGCTAGTGGTTTGCCCCGACAGAAAGGCTACGAGCAGTACTTC
- | once | TRBJ1-2 | TRBV7-9 | CASSYSGGGDGYTF | TGTGCCAGCAGCTACTCGGGGGGAGGGGACGGCTACACCTTC
TRBD1 | - | TRBJ2-7 | TRBV27 | CASSLRTGSYEQYF | TGTGCCAGCAGTTTAAGGACAGGCTCCTACGAGCAGTACTTC
TRBD2 | medium-sized | TRBJ2-1 | TRBV6-4 | CASSASSGGANEQFF | TGTGCCAGCAGCGCCTCCAGCGGGGGGGCCAATGAGCAGTTCTTC
- | - | TRBJ2-2 | TRBV27 | CASSRDTTGELFF | TGTGCCAGCAGTCGGGATACCACCGGGGAGCTGTTTTTT
- | - | TRBJ1-5 | TRBV7-2 | CASSSRPPGLNQPQHF | TGTGCCAGCAGCTCCCGTCCACCGGGACTTAATCAGCCCCAGCATTTT
- | once | TRBJ2-7 | TRBV6-5 | CASSYGNSYEQYF | TGTGCCAGCAGTTACGGCAACTCCTACGAGCAGTACTTC
- | - | TRBJ2-5 | TRBV7-2 | CASSSPSTRGETQYF | TGTGCCAGCAGCTCTCCCTCCACTCGGGGAGAGACCCAGTACTTC
- | - | TRBJ1-2 | TRBV4-3 | CASSQDVTGPADYGYTF | TGCGCCAGCAGCCAAGATGTTACAGGGCCTGCTGACTATGGCTACACCTTC
TRBD2 | - | TRBJ2-7 | TRBV5-6 | CASSLSASGGTEQYF | TGTGCCAGCAGCTTGTCCGCTAGCGGGGGAACCGAGCAGTACTTC
- | - | TRBJ2-7 | TRBV6-5 | CASSYLELGLPYEQYF | TGTGCCAGCAGTTACCTCGAATTAGGACTGCCCTACGAGCAGTACTTC
TRBD2 | once | TRBJ2-5 | TRBV18 | CASSPTGLASETQYF | TGTGCCAGCTCACCCACGGGACTAGCATCTGAGACCCAGTACTTC
- | - | TRBJ1-5 | TRBV9 | CASSVGQAGNQPQHF | TGTGCCAGCAGCGTAGGACAGGCTGGCAATCAGCCCCAGCATTTT
- | - | TRBJ1-1 | TRBV4-2 | CASSPGGQPGAFF | TGTGCCAGCAGCCCCGGCGGACAGCCGGGGGCTTTCTTT
TRBD1 | - | TRBJ2-7 | TRBV6-5 | CASTPPGQGSEQYF | TGTGCCAGCACTCCCCCGGGACAGGGGAGCGAGCAGTACTTC
TRBD1 | - | TRBJ1-2 | TRBV10-3 | CARSTGDNYGYTF | TGTGCCAGATCGACAGGGGACAACTATGGCTACACCTTC
TRBD1 | - | TRBJ2-1 | TRBV27 | CATRQGVRNEQFF | TGTGCCACTCGACAGGGGGTTAGGAATGAGCAGTTCTTC
TRBD1 | - | TRBJ1-4 | TRBV11-2 | CASSFGTGGNEKLFF | TGTGCCAGCAGCTTTGGGACAGGGGGAAATGAAAAACTGTTTTTT
TRBD2 | - | TRBJ2-3 | TRBV25-1 | CASTSGVTDTQYF | TGTGCCAGCACCAGCGGGGTCACAGATACGCAGTATTTT
- | - | TRBJ2-2 | TRBV27 | CASSLRVLGSRTGELFF | TGTGCCAGCAGTTTACGGGTTTTAGGCAGCAGAACCGGGGAGCTGTTTTTT
- | - | TRBJ1-1 | TRBV2 | CASTPGGSGTEAFF | TGTGCCAGCACCCCCGGGGGAAGTGGTACTGAAGCTTTCTTT